Listed below are T cell receptor beta chains from one sample, sequenced in a study of blood T cell repertoires in COVID-19. TCRdb keeps only in-frame clones here, not all; method: immunoSEQ multiplex PCR. The table records more than 120,000 clones, 70% to 90% of them present only once. Sequencing used peripheral blood. The receptors come from a human donor with acute or convalescent COVID-19. The donor label of this sample is uncertain. The CDR3 runs from the conserved cysteine through the conserved F or W. The order of the fields is V gene, CDR3 length, clone size, D gene, J gene, CDR3 protein, CDR3 DNA. D genes are given only for firm matches. Size is omitted from some rows. Given values are once, few, many or a class for expanded clones.

TRBV4-2	15	NA	TRBD1	TRBJ1-6	CASSQGDRGDSPLHF	TGTGCCAGCAGCCAGGGGGACAGGGGGGATTCACCCCTCCACTTT
TRBV10-3	15	NA	TRBD1	TRBJ2-1	CAIRADRELHNEQFF	TGTGCCATCAGGGCGGACAGGGAGCTCCACAATGAGCAGTTCTTC
TRBV3-1/TRBV3-2	14	NA	NA	TRBJ2-1	CASSQGWPYNEQFF	TGTGCCAGCAGCCAAGGATGGCCTTACAATGAGCAGTTCTTC
TRBV19	12	once	NA	TRBJ2-1	CASSIKGSEQFF	TGTGCCAGTAGTATAAAAGGGAGTGAGCAGTTCTTC
TRBV7-6	16	NA	TRBD1	TRBJ1-4	CASSLKGQGANEKLFF	TGTGCCAGCAGCTTGAAGGGACAGGGAGCTAATGAAAAACTGTTTTTT
TRBV24-1	17	NA	TRBD1	TRBJ1-2	CATSDPGQGGNVFGYTF	TGTGCCACCAGTGACCCGGGACAGGGGGGGAACGTCTTTGGCTACACCTTC
TRBV18	14	few	TRBD1	TRBJ1-1	CASSMDRAGTEAFF	TGTGCCAGCTCAATGGACAGGGCAGGAACTGAAGCTTTCTTT
TRBV24-1	16	NA	NA	TRBJ2-2	CATSDASTGNTGELFF	TGTGCCACCAGTGATGCCTCGACGGGAAACACCGGGGAGCTGTTTTTT
TRBV7-8	15	once	TRBD2	TRBJ2-7	CASSLSGGQSYEQYF	TGTGCCAGCAGCTTAAGCGGGGGCCAGTCCTACGAGCAGTACTTC
TRBV7-6	17	NA	NA	TRBJ2-1	CASSLGPGDASYNEQFF	TGTGCCAGCAGCTTAGGCCCAGGGGACGCCTCCTACAATGAGCAGTTCTTC
TRBV12-5	17	NA	TRBD1	TRBJ1-5	CASGSGQGGGANQPQHF	TGTGCTAGTGGCTCCGGACAGGGAGGTGGGGCAAATCAGCCCCAGCATTTT
TRBV28	17	NA	TRBD1	TRBJ1-3	CASSLFRGQSGGNTIYF	TGTGCCAGCAGTTTATTTCGGGGACAGTCAGGAGGAAACACCATATATTTT
TRBV9	15	NA	TRBD1	TRBJ1-5	CASSVTGDGNQPQHF	TGTGCCAGCAGCGTGACAGGGGACGGCAATCAGCCCCAGCATTTT
TRBV5-5	16	once	NA	TRBJ2-5	CASSLGQRGWQETQYF	TGTGCCAGCAGCTTGGGCCAACGGGGGTGGCAAGAGACCCAGTACTTC
TRBV10-3	14	NA	TRBD1	TRBJ2-3	CAIRQGASTDTQYF	TGTGCCATCAGACAGGGGGCTAGCACAGATACGCAGTATTTT
TRBV7-3	15	NA	TRBD2	TRBJ2-3	CASSFRSGGTDTQYF	TGTGCCAGCAGCTTCAGAAGCGGGGGCACAGATACGCAGTATTTT
TRBV7-2	17	NA	NA	TRBJ2-5	CASSLTSGNFGRETQYF	TGTGCCAGCAGCCTTACGTCGGGGAATTTTGGCAGAGAGACCCAGTACTTC
TRBV5-1	15	NA	NA	TRBJ1-5	CASSLTGSSNQPQHF	TGCGCCAGCAGCCTTACAGGGAGTAGCAATCAGCCCCAGCATTTT
TRBV18	15	NA	TRBD1	TRBJ2-3	CASSSRQGGTDTQYF	TGTGCCAGCTCATCACGACAGGGGGGCACAGATACGCAGTATTTT
TRBV9	17	NA	NA	TRBJ1-2	CASSVDRGARANYGYTF	TGTGCCAGCAGCGTAGATCGGGGGGCGCGAGCTAACTATGGCTACACCTTC
TRBV7-2	14	NA	NA	TRBJ2-7	CASSLGADLLEQYF	TGTGCCAGCAGCTTAGGGGCAGACCTCCTAGAGCAGTACTTC
TRBV5-4	16	NA	TRBD1	TRBJ1-3	CASSYGGRGTGNTIYF	TGTGCCAGCAGCTATGGGGGCAGGGGGACAGGAAACACCATATATTTT
TRBV6-5	15	NA	TRBD1	TRBJ1-3	CASSRDRVGRNTIYF	TGTGCCAGCAGCCGAGACAGGGTAGGAAGGAACACCATATATTTT
TRBV24-1	17	NA	TRBD2	TRBJ2-3	CATSDRVSGGELDTQYF	TGTGCCACCAGTGATAGAGTCTCGGGAGGCGAGTTGGATACGCAGTATTTT
TRBV5-6	15	NA	NA	TRBJ1-6	CASSLYATLNSPLHF	TGTGCCAGCAGCTTGTACGCTACCCTTAATTCACCCCTCCACTTT
TRBV7-9	19	NA	TRBD1	TRBJ1-2	CASSSLEPGQGGINYGYTF	TGTGCCAGCAGCTCCCTAGAACCGGGACAGGGCGGGATTAACTATGGCTACACCTTC
TRBV11-3	16	NA	TRBD2	TRBJ2-1	CASSSGTSGRSNEQFF	TGTGCCAGCAGCTCCGGGACTAGCGGGAGAAGCAATGAGCAGTTCTTC
TRBV19	14	NA	TRBD1	TRBJ2-7	CASSRQGAWDEQYF	TGTGCCAGTAGTCGGCAGGGGGCGTGGGACGAGCAGTACTTC
TRBV6-5	15	NA	NA	TRBJ2-6	CASSHRDSGANVLTF	TGTGCCAGCAGTCACCGGGACTCTGGGGCCAACGTCCTGACTTTC
TRBV7-2	15	NA	NA	TRBJ2-1	CASSLGPTTYNEQFF	TGTGCCAGCAGCTTGGGCCCTACCACCTACAATGAGCAGTTCTTC
TRBV28	13	NA	NA	TRBJ1-2	CASRIGGHYGYTF	TGTGCCAGCAGAATAGGGGGACACTATGGCTACACCTTC
TRBV5-1	15	few	TRBD1	TRBJ1-2	CASSPTTGGSRGYTF	TGCGCCAGCAGCCCGACGACAGGGGGCTCGAGAGGCTACACCTTC
TRBV18	17	once	TRBD1	TRBJ2-2	CASSRPRQGAMTGELFF	TGTGCCAGCTCACGCCCGAGACAGGGGGCGATGACCGGGGAGCTGTTTTTT
TRBV5-1	13	NA	TRBD1	TRBJ2-5	CASSLTGGETQYF	TGCGCCAGCAGCTTGACAGGGGGGGAGACCCAGTACTTC
TRBV27	12	NA	NA	TRBJ1-5	CASKQGNQPQHF	TGTGCCAGCAAACAGGGAAATCAGCCCCAGCATTTT
TRBV4-2	15	NA	TRBD2	TRBJ2-1	CASSQGLAGDNEQFF	TGTGCCAGCAGCCAAGGACTAGCGGGAGACAATGAGCAGTTCTTC
TRBV6-5	14	NA	TRBD2	TRBJ2-5	CASSRSGGQETQYF	TGTGCCAGCAGCCGCTCCGGGGGGCAAGAGACCCAGTACTTC
TRBV18	18	NA	NA	TRBJ1-1	CASSPVGTVTMENTEAFF	TGTGCCAGCTCACCAGTGGGGACTGTGACCATGGAGAACACTGAAGCTTTCTTT
TRBV28	15	NA	TRBD1	TRBJ2-2	CASSPPGQGTGELFF	TGTGCCAGCAGTCCGCCGGGACAGGGGACCGGGGAGCTGTTTTTT
TRBV4-3	15	NA	TRBD1	TRBJ1-4	CASSLQGVANEKLFF	TGCGCCAGCAGCCTCCAGGGGGTCGCGAATGAAAAACTGTTTTTT
TRBV5-1	14	NA	TRBD1	TRBJ2-3	CASSAGQGQGTQYF	TGCGCCAGCAGCGCGGGACAGGGGCAAGGCACGCAGTATTTT
TRBV19	15	NA	NA	TRBJ1-2	CASSIYKEAPNGYTF	TGTGCCAGTAGTATATATAAGGAGGCCCCTAATGGCTACACCTTC